A selection of T cell receptor beta chains follows, all from one sample in a study of control samples from healthy donors and cancer patients. TCRdb's copy holds only in-frame clones and misses some; the assay was immunoSEQ multiplex PCR. The sample contains 150,000 to 200,000 clones, more than 90% of which appear only once. Sequencing was carried out using blood. The origin of the receptors is a man aged 25 to 45 in good health. CDR3s include the opening cysteine and the closing phenylalanine or tryptophan. The order of the fields is V gene, D gene, J gene, clone size, CDR3 DNA, CDR3 protein. The D gene is left open where the match is weak. Part of the rows lack a size; the others show once, few, many or a class for expanded clones.

V gene: TRBV7-9
D gene: NA
J gene: TRBJ1-2
clone size: NA
CDR3 DNA: TGTGCCAGCAGCTTAGGGGACGGAAGCTATGGCTACACCTTC
CDR3 protein: CASSLGDGSYGYTF

V gene: TRBV15
D gene: TRBD1
J gene: TRBJ2-7
clone size: NA
CDR3 DNA: TGTGCCACCAGCGGGGGACAGGGGGCCTACGAGCAGTACTTC
CDR3 protein: CATSGGQGAYEQYF

V gene: TRBV9
D gene: NA
J gene: TRBJ2-5
clone size: NA
CDR3 DNA: TGTGCCAGCAGCGTAGCTGGGACCCGTCTCGAGACCCAGTACTTC
CDR3 protein: CASSVAGTRLETQYF

V gene: TRBV30
D gene: NA
J gene: TRBJ1-4
clone size: NA
CDR3 DNA: TGTGCCTGGAGTGTGTCGGGGCGGGAAAAACTGTTTTTT
CDR3 protein: CAWSVSGREKLFF

V gene: TRBV7-8
D gene: TRBD1
J gene: TRBJ1-1
clone size: NA
CDR3 DNA: TGTGCCAGCAGCCGCGACAGGGGAACTGAAGCTTTCTTT
CDR3 protein: CASSRDRGTEAFF

V gene: TRBV27
D gene: TRBD1
J gene: TRBJ1-1
clone size: NA
CDR3 DNA: TGTGCCAGCAGTCCGGACAGGGGGCGATTTGTGAACACTGAAGCTTTCTTT
CDR3 protein: CASSPDRGRFVNTEAFF

V gene: TRBV5-6
D gene: NA
J gene: TRBJ1-2
clone size: NA
CDR3 DNA: TGTGCCAGCAGCTTGGCCGTTGGGGGCCCGGCCTACACCTTC
CDR3 protein: CASSLAVGGPAYTF

V gene: TRBV7-8
D gene: NA
J gene: TRBJ1-3
clone size: NA
CDR3 DNA: TGTGCCAGCAGCTTAAAAGACTTTCCCTCTGGAAACACCATATATTTT
CDR3 protein: CASSLKDFPSGNTIYF

V gene: TRBV4-3
D gene: NA
J gene: TRBJ1-2
clone size: NA
CDR3 DNA: TGCGCCAGCAGCCAAGAAACGGGGGGATCGGGTGGCTACACCTTC
CDR3 protein: CASSQETGGSGGYTF

V gene: TRBV6-4
D gene: TRBD2
J gene: TRBJ2-2
clone size: few
CDR3 DNA: TGTGCCAGCAGTGACTCTAGCGGGAGCACCGGGGAGCTGTTTTTT
CDR3 protein: CASSDSSGSTGELFF

V gene: TRBV19
D gene: TRBD1
J gene: TRBJ1-1
clone size: NA
CDR3 DNA: TGTGCCAGTAGTGTACAGGGGGCTAACACTGAAGCTTTCTTT
CDR3 protein: CASSVQGANTEAFF

V gene: TRBV28
D gene: TRBD1
J gene: TRBJ1-2
clone size: NA
CDR3 DNA: TGTGCCAGCAGTTTAAGGTTTGGACAGGGCCGCTATGGCTACACCTTC
CDR3 protein: CASSLRFGQGRYGYTF

V gene: TRBV30
D gene: NA
J gene: TRBJ2-5
clone size: NA
CDR3 DNA: TGTGTCTGGAGTGTACAGGGAGGGATACAAGAGACCCAGTACTTC
CDR3 protein: CVWSVQGGIQETQYF

V gene: TRBV5-5
D gene: NA
J gene: TRBJ2-5
clone size: NA
CDR3 DNA: TGTGCCAGCAGCTCGCCTAGGGAGACCCAGTACTTC
CDR3 protein: CASSSPRETQYF

V gene: TRBV2
D gene: NA
J gene: TRBJ1-1
clone size: NA
CDR3 DNA: TGTGCCAGCATGGGGGGTAGGAAAATGAACACTGAAGCTTTCTTT
CDR3 protein: CASMGGRKMNTEAFF

V gene: TRBV5-6
D gene: NA
J gene: TRBJ1-1
clone size: NA
CDR3 DNA: TGTGCCAGCAGGACCAGGGGAATGAACACTGAAGCTTTCTTT
CDR3 protein: CASRTRGMNTEAFF

V gene: TRBV10-2
D gene: NA
J gene: TRBJ2-1
clone size: NA
CDR3 DNA: TGCGCCAGCAGTAGTAGGGCCCTCCCCGATGAGCAGTTCTTC
CDR3 protein: CASSSRALPDEQFF

V gene: TRBV7-9
D gene: NA
J gene: TRBJ1-5
clone size: once
CDR3 DNA: TGTGCCAGCAGTTACGTGGGTGGAAATCAGCCCCAGCATTTT
CDR3 protein: CASSYVGGNQPQHF

V gene: TRBV9
D gene: NA
J gene: TRBJ2-1
clone size: NA
CDR3 DNA: TGTGCCAGCAGCGCTCCCGGGACTCCAACCTACAATGAGCAGTTCTTC
CDR3 protein: CASSAPGTPTYNEQFF

V gene: TRBV6-4
D gene: NA
J gene: TRBJ2-2
clone size: NA
CDR3 DNA: TGTGCCAGCAGACGACTAGCGAACACCGGGGAGCTGTTTTTT
CDR3 protein: CASRRLANTGELFF

V gene: TRBV10-3
D gene: NA
J gene: TRBJ2-6
clone size: NA
CDR3 DNA: TGTGCCACCCACTCCGGGGCCAACGTCCTGACTTTC
CDR3 protein: CATHSGANVLTF

V gene: TRBV7-9
D gene: NA
J gene: TRBJ1-6
clone size: once
CDR3 DNA: TGTGCCAGCAGCTTATTCCTTCGGAGTATAGGTTCACCCCTCCACTTT
CDR3 protein: CASSLFLRSIGSPLHF

V gene: TRBV19
D gene: NA
J gene: TRBJ1-5
clone size: NA
CDR3 DNA: TGTGCCAGTAGTGGGGCGGACAATCAGCCCCAGCATTTT
CDR3 protein: CASSGADNQPQHF

V gene: TRBV9
D gene: NA
J gene: TRBJ2-7
clone size: once
CDR3 DNA: TGTGCCAGCAGCGTTAACAGGGAGGGTTCGACCTACGAGCAGTACTTC
CDR3 protein: CASSVNREGSTYEQYF

V gene: TRBV3-1/TRBV3-2
D gene: TRBD1
J gene: TRBJ2-7
clone size: once
CDR3 DNA: TGTGCCAGCAGCCCCCGCGACAGGGGGCTTGAGCAGTACTTC
CDR3 protein: CASSPRDRGLEQYF

V gene: TRBV10-2
D gene: TRBD2
J gene: TRBJ2-1
clone size: NA
CDR3 DNA: TGCGCCAGCAGTGAGTCTGGGGACTACTCCTACAATGAGCAGTTCTTC
CDR3 protein: CASSESGDYSYNEQFF

V gene: TRBV28
D gene: TRBD2
J gene: TRBJ2-7
clone size: NA
CDR3 DNA: TGTGCCAGCACAGCGGGGCCCTCCTACGAGCAGTACTTC
CDR3 protein: CASTAGPSYEQYF

V gene: TRBV7-2
D gene: NA
J gene: TRBJ2-5
clone size: NA
CDR3 DNA: TGTGCCAGCAGCTTAGCGCTGCAGGAGACCCAGTACTTC
CDR3 protein: CASSLALQETQYF

V gene: TRBV5-4
D gene: NA
J gene: TRBJ1-4
clone size: NA
CDR3 DNA: TGTGCCAGCAGTCGGAAAGGGGAGGGGGCAACTAATGAAAAACTGTTTTTT
CDR3 protein: CASSRKGEGATNEKLFF

V gene: TRBV7-9
D gene: NA
J gene: TRBJ1-2
clone size: NA
CDR3 DNA: TGTGCCAGCAGCGAGTATCCTAACTATGGCTACACCTTC
CDR3 protein: CASSEYPNYGYTF

V gene: TRBV10-3
D gene: NA
J gene: TRBJ2-3
clone size: NA
CDR3 DNA: TGTGCCATCAACGGAAAGGGCACAGATACGCAGTATTTT
CDR3 protein: CAINGKGTDTQYF

V gene: TRBV2
D gene: TRBD2
J gene: TRBJ2-3
clone size: once
CDR3 DNA: TGTGCCAGCAAGCGTCTCGGGGGAGGGGGCACAGATACGCAGTATTTT
CDR3 protein: CASKRLGGGGTDTQYF

V gene: TRBV18
D gene: TRBD2
J gene: TRBJ2-3
clone size: NA
CDR3 DNA: TGTGCCAGCTCACCAAAAGCTAGCGGGACCACAGATACGCAGTATTTT
CDR3 protein: CASSPKASGTTDTQYF

V gene: TRBV5-1
D gene: NA
J gene: TRBJ2-5
clone size: NA
CDR3 DNA: TGCGCCAGCAGCTCCCCGAGGCCAGGGGAGAAAGAGACCCAGTACTTC
CDR3 protein: CASSSPRPGEKETQYF

V gene: TRBV9
D gene: NA
J gene: TRBJ1-1
clone size: once
CDR3 DNA: TGTGCCAGCAGCGACGACGGGCATGAAGCTTTCTTT
CDR3 protein: CASSDDGHEAFF

V gene: TRBV2
D gene: TRBD1
J gene: TRBJ2-7
clone size: NA
CDR3 DNA: TGTGCCAGCAGACAGGGGGCCTACGAGCAGTACTTC
CDR3 protein: CASRQGAYEQYF

V gene: TRBV7-9
D gene: NA
J gene: TRBJ1-1
clone size: NA
CDR3 DNA: TGTGCCAGCAGCTTAGCTACGAACACTGAAGCTTTCTTT
CDR3 protein: CASSLATNTEAFF

V gene: TRBV10-3
D gene: NA
J gene: TRBJ1-5
clone size: NA
CDR3 DNA: TGTGCCACTTCGGGCCAAGGGGTTCAGCCCCAGCATTTT
CDR3 protein: CATSGQGVQPQHF

V gene: TRBV27
D gene: NA
J gene: TRBJ1-1
clone size: NA
CDR3 DNA: TGTGCCAGCAGTTTATCGGCCAGCTACACTGAAGCTTTCTTT
CDR3 protein: CASSLSASYTEAFF

V gene: TRBV19
D gene: TRBD1
J gene: TRBJ2-2
clone size: NA
CDR3 DNA: TGTGCCAGTAGTTCAGGACAGGGGGTGAGCACCGGGGAGCTGTTTTTT
CDR3 protein: CASSSGQGVSTGELFF

V gene: TRBV28
D gene: NA
J gene: TRBJ1-3
clone size: NA
CDR3 DNA: TGTGCCAGCAGTCCCGGGTCCCTCTCTGGAAACACCATATATTTT
CDR3 protein: CASSPGSLSGNTIYF

V gene: TRBV19
D gene: TRBD2
J gene: TRBJ2-3
clone size: once
CDR3 DNA: TGTGCCAGTAGTATAACTAGCGGAAGCACAGATACGCAGTATTTT
CDR3 protein: CASSITSGSTDTQYF

V gene: TRBV6-2/TRBV6-3
D gene: NA
J gene: TRBJ2-1
clone size: NA
CDR3 DNA: TGTGCCAGCAGTTACTCCTCGCGGGGGCAAGGACAGGGTTTCGATGAGCAGTTCTTC
CDR3 protein: CASSYSSRGQGQGFDEQFF